This T cell receptor (beta chain) was identified during a study of blood T cells in healthy people across ages. Study results and caveats: Donors of long life had a larger count of naive CD4+ cells and greater diversity than aged donors. Higher naive T cell percentage went strongly together with higher TCR beta diversity.

In the case of this clonotype: Its antigen is still unknown.

Then a second PCR, running roughly 7 to 11 cycles, was carried out with a sample-barcoded 5' primer and a J-beta primer mix. TCRdb processed the 5' RACE reads anew with MiXCR; each CDR3 protein has one entry. The data show hundreds of thousands of distinct CDR3 sequences, with 49% seen just once and roughly 30% held by the top ten. Germline values: CDR1 SQVTM, CDR2 ANQGSEA. This CDR3 is built from 14 residues. V shed 6 bases and J shed 2 bases, with 13 bases lying between them. In each sample, at least 7 million PBMCs were isolated. The chain has TRBV29-1 and TRBJ2-2; tentatively, D is TRBD1 or TRBD2 (5 bases each). This receptor was taken from a woman in her sixties or seventies in good health. The sample taken for sequencing was blood. In nucleotides, the CDR3 is TGCAGCGTCCAACGGGACCTTAACACCGGGGAGCTGTTTTTT. It codes for CSVQRDLNTGELFF.